This is a list of T cell receptor beta chains from one sample in a study of regulatory T cells in long-lasting Graves disease. From the multiplex PCR reads, TCRdb called clonotypes with MiXCR, one entry per CDR3 protein. The table records about 430,000 distinct CDR3 sequences, around 20% of them present only once. The sequenced sample was peripheral blood mononuclear cells (PBMCs), obtained when the disease was refractory, from a patient treated with antithyroid drugs. These receptors all stem from a female donor with Graves disease. Both conserved end residues are part of each CDR3. A D gene is named only where the DNA matches it firmly. Not all rows give a size; the values are once, few, many and, for expanded clones, a class.

clone_size,v_call,d_call,j_call,cdr3_nt,cdr3_aa
many,TRBV12-3/TRBV12-4,TRBD1,TRBJ2-7,TGTGCCAGCAGTTTTCGACAGGGGGCTTACGAGCAGTACTTC,CASSFRQGAYEQYF
few,TRBV27,.,TRBJ1-5,TGTGCCAGCAGCATCACGCGGGCGAAAAATCAGCCCCAGCATTTT,CASSITRAKNQPQHF
.,TRBV5-4,TRBD1,TRBJ1-1,TGTGCCAGCAGCGGCCAGGAACAGGGGGACACTGAAGCTTTCTTT,CASSGQEQGDTEAFF
.,TRBV7-9,TRBD2,TRBJ2-5,TGTGCCAGCAGCTTAGAAGGGGGTAGCGGGAGGGAGCAAGAGACCCAGTACTTC,CASSLEGGSGREQETQYF
many,TRBV28,.,TRBJ1-6,TGTGCCAGCAGTTCACCCGTCGGGACCGGACGTTCACCCCTCCACTTT,CASSSPVGTGRSPLHF
many,TRBV7-2,.,TRBJ1-5,TGTGCCAGCAGCTTAGATAGACAGTATAGCAATCAGCCCCAGCATTTT,CASSLDRQYSNQPQHF
.,TRBV28,TRBD2,TRBJ2-7,TGTGCCAGCAGTTTGAGCGGGAGGGCGTGGGAGCAGTACTTC,CASSLSGRAWEQYF
many,TRBV12-3/TRBV12-4,TRBD2,TRBJ2-7,TGTGCCAGCAGTTTAGAGGTGGGACTAGCGGACTACGAGCAGTACTTC,CASSLEVGLADYEQYF
many,TRBV5-1,TRBD1,TRBJ2-5,TGTGCCAGCAGCTTAGTGGACAGGGGCGAGACCCAGTACTTC,CASSLVDRGETQYF
.,TRBV6-4,TRBD2,TRBJ2-1,TGTGCCAGCAGTGAGGTTGTAGCGGGGGAGCAGTTCTTC,CASSEVVAGEQFF
.,TRBV5-4,.,TRBJ2-2,TGTGCCAGCAGCCCGGGGGACCCGAACACCGGGGAGCTGTTTTTT,CASSPGDPNTGELFF
many,TRBV2,.,TRBJ2-7,TGTGCCAGCAGTCGTGGGTTCGAGCAGTACTTC,CASSRGFEQYF
many,TRBV11-2,TRBD1,TRBJ1-1,TGTGCCAGCAGCATTTACCGGGACAGGGGGGGGAACACTGAAGCTTTCTTT,CASSIYRDRGGNTEAFF
many,TRBV28,TRBD1,TRBJ1-4,TGTGCCAGCAGTTTTGCCGGGACAGGGGATGAAAAACTGTTTTTT,CASSFAGTGDEKLFF
many,TRBV19,TRBD2,TRBJ2-7,TGTGCCAGTAGTAGTTTTGGCGGGAGCTACGAGCAGTACTTC,CASSSFGGSYEQYF
.,TRBV13,TRBD2,TRBJ2-1,TGTGCCAGCAGCTTGACTAGCGGGAGAAGCGAGCAGTTCTTC,CASSLTSGRSEQFF
few,TRBV20-1,.,TRBJ2-7,TGCAGTGCTTTCTTCTACGAGCAGTACTTC,CSAFFYEQYF
many,TRBV12-3/TRBV12-4,.,TRBJ2-2,TGTGCCAGCAGCCCGATCGTGGGGAAGGCCACCGGGGAGCTGTTTTTT,CASSPIVGKATGELFF
.,TRBV29-1,TRBD1,TRBJ2-3,TGCAGCGTTTGTGGACAGGGGCGAAGTTCAGATACGCAGTATTTT,CSVCGQGRSSDTQYF
.,TRBV6-1,TRBD1,TRBJ1-1,TGTGCCAGCAGTCCTCCCCCCGACAGGGTGAACACTGAAGCTTTCTTT,CASSPPPDRVNTEAFF
.,TRBV19,TRBD1,TRBJ1-1,TGTGCCAGTAGTATGACAGGGGGGTACACTGAAGCTTTCTTT,CASSMTGGYTEAFF
few,TRBV28,.,TRBJ2-1,TGTGCCAGCAGTTTATACGGGGGTAAAGACAATGAGCAGTTCTTC,CASSLYGGKDNEQFF
many,TRBV29-1,.,TRBJ1-1,TGCAGCCCTTGGGTAGGAAACACTGAAGCTTTCTTT,CSPWVGNTEAFF
many,TRBV3-1,.,TRBJ1-2,TGTGCCAGCAGCCGCTCTACGGGGAGAGCTAACTATGGCTACACCTTC,CASSRSTGRANYGYTF
few,TRBV20-1,.,TRBJ1-1,TGCAGTGCTATACCTTATAGGAACACTGAAGCTTTCTTT,CSAIPYRNTEAFF
few,TRBV20-1,TRBD2,TRBJ2-7,TGCAGTGCAACCTTAACGGGAGGGAGGACGTACGAGCAGTACTTC,CSATLTGGRTYEQYF
.,TRBV7-3,.,TRBJ2-1,TGTGCCAGCAGCTTATTAGGGGTTGAGTACAATGAGCAGTTCTTC,CASSLLGVEYNEQFF
many,TRBV9,.,TRBJ2-5,TGTGCCAGCAGCGTAGCCCCAGACGGGGAGACCCAGTACTTC,CASSVAPDGETQYF
few,TRBV20-1,.,TRBJ2-5,TGCAGTGCTAGTCGCTCCGATCAGACCCAGTACTTC,CSASRSDQTQYF
.,TRBV5-6,TRBD2,TRBJ2-5,TGTGCCAGCAGCGGGGGACTAGTAACGGAGACCCAGTACTTC,CASSGGLVTETQYF
.,TRBV10-3,TRBD2,TRBJ2-2,TGTGCCATCAGTGCATCGGGAGGGAACACCGGGGAGCTGTTTTTT,CAISASGGNTGELFF
many,TRBV27,.,TRBJ2-7,TGTGCCAGCACGCCGGTTGGGGGGCTGTTTTACGAGCAGTACTTC,CASTPVGGLFYEQYF
many,TRBV27,TRBD1,TRBJ1-5,TGTGCCAGCAGTTTCACAGGGGGCAGTCAGCCCCAGCATTTT,CASSFTGGSQPQHF
many,TRBV6-1,TRBD2,TRBJ2-7,TGTGCCACCTCGACGCTAGCGGGCGGCGGCTACGAGCAGTACTTC,CATSTLAGGGYEQYF
.,TRBV20-1,.,TRBJ1-4,TGCAGTGCTAGTCCGGCTACAGCGGTTAATGAAAAACTGTTTTTT,CSASPATAVNEKLFF
many,TRBV6-2/TRBV6-3,.,TRBJ2-7,TGTGCCAGCAGTTACCCGGGACAACGGTACTTC,CASSYPGQRYF
.,TRBV7-9,.,TRBJ1-3,TGTGCCAGCAGCTTAAGTCTCACGGCCTTTGGAAACACCATATATTTT,CASSLSLTAFGNTIYF
once,TRBV20-1,.,TRBJ2-7,TGCAGTGCTAGGGGTGGGCCGTCCTACGAGCAGTACTTC,CSARGGPSYEQYF
many,TRBV24-1,.,TRBJ2-7,TGTGCCACCAGTGACGAGGACGAGCAGTACTTC,CATSDEDEQYF
many,TRBV28,.,TRBJ2-7,TGTGCCAGCCGCCAGGGGGGCAGCTACGAGCAGTACTTC,CASRQGGSYEQYF
many,TRBV6-1,.,TRBJ1-1,TGTGCCAGCAGTGCGCTCGGACAAAAGAACACTGAAGCTTTCTTT,CASSALGQKNTEAFF
many,TRBV5-6,.,TRBJ1-2,TGTGCCAGCAGCTTGATCGGAGGTGGTGGAGGTATGGGCTACACCTTC,CASSLIGGGGGMGYTF
.,TRBV5-1,.,TRBJ2-7,TGCGCCAGCAGCTTAGGGGGAGACCCCTCCTACGAGCAGTACTTC,CASSLGGDPSYEQYF
many,TRBV15,.,TRBJ2-5,TGTGCCACCAGCAGAGAATACCGGGGCCAAGAGACCCAGTACTTC,CATSREYRGQETQYF
few,TRBV4-1,.,TRBJ2-2,TGCGCCAGCAGCCAAGAGGAGCGACTGTCCACCGGGGAGCTGTTTTTT,CASSQEERLSTGELFF
few,TRBV11-2,TRBD2,TRBJ2-7,TGTGCCAGCAGCTTATTTTTCCGATTGGTTAGCGGGAGAGGTCCCCTTAGGGACGAGCAGTACTTC,CASSLFFRLVSGRGPLRDEQYF
.,TRBV12-3/TRBV12-4,.,TRBJ2-1,TGTGCCAGCAGTTCCGTCCGTGAGCAGTTCTTC,CASSSVREQFF
.,TRBV10-3,TRBD1,TRBJ1-5,TGTGCCATCAGTGAGTCGCCAGGGGGTTTTGGCAATCAGCCCCAGCATTTT,CAISESPGGFGNQPQHF
once,TRBV13,TRBD1,TRBJ1-4,TGTGCCAGCACCTCAGGGGGGATAACTGAAAAACTGTTTTTT,CASTSGGITEKLFF